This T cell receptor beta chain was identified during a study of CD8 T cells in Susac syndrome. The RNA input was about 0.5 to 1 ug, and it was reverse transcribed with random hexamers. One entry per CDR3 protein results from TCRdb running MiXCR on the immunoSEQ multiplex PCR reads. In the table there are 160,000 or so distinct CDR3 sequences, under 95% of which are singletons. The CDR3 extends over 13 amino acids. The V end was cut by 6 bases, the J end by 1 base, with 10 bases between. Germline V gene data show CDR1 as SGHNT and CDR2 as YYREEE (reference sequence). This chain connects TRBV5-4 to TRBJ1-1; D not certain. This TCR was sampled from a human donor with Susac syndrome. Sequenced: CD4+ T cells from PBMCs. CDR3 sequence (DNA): TGTGCCAGCAATTCACCGGGGAACACTGAAGCTTTCTTT. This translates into CASNSPGNTEAFF.